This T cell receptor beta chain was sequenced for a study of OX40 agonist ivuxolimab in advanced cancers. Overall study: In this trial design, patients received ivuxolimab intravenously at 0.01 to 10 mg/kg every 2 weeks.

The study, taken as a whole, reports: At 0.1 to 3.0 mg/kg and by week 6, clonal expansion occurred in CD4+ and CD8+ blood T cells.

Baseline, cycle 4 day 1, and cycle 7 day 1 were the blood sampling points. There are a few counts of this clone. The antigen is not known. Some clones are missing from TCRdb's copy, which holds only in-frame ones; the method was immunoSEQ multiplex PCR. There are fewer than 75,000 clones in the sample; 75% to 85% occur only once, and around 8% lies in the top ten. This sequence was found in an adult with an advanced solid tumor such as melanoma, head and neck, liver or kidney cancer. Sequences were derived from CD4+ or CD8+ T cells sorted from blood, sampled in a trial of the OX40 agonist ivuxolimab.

The CDR3 region is CASSLVIPDLSTDTQYF. CDR3 nucleotide sequence: TGCGCCAGCAGCTTGGTTATTCCAGACCTTAGCACAGATACGCAGTATTTT. The V gene is TRBV5-1, the J gene TRBJ2-3; D unclear. This CDR3 contains 17 residues. Trimming removed 0 bases at V and 0 bases at J, with 14 bases between. Per germline, CDR1 SGHRS and CDR2 YFSETQ.